The entry below gives a single TCR beta chain sequence along with its context. The V and J ends lost 2 bases and 6 bases respectively, with 17 bases between them. Germline V gene data show CDR1 as MNHEY and CDR2 as SVGEGT. CDR3 length: 15 amino acids. The template was RNA from unsorted bulk tissue. A modified ARM-PCR protocol with three rounds of nested PCR amplified TCRbeta. TCRdb ran MiXCR on the multiplex PCR reads and lists one entry per CDR3 protein. The sample consists of roughly 220,000 distinct CDR3 sequences, less than 80% of them appearing once. The data are from a study of tumor and adjacent non-tumor tissue in lung cancer.

This sequence originates from a man aged 60-69 years with non-small cell lung cancer. The chain is built from TRBV6-2 or TRBV6-3 and TRBJ2-7; possibly TRBD1 for D (5 bases). What was sequenced was lung tumor tissue. CDR3 amino acids: CASSYSGIWGGEQYF. CDR3 DNA sequence: TGTGCCAGCAGTTACAGTGGGATATGGGGCGGCGAGCAGTACTTC.